The 24 T cell receptor beta chains reported below all come from one sample, sequenced in a study of blood T cell repertoires in COVID-19. Profiled with immunoSEQ multiplex PCR; TCRdb holds only in-frame clones, not every one. The table shows around 350,000 clones, with approximately 86% occurring only once. The sequenced sample was peripheral blood. The receptor set was obtained from a human donor in a cohort sampled during active COVID-19.

The V gene is TRBV27, the J gene TRBJ1-1; D unresolved. V was cut by 10 bases and J by 0 bases, with 9 bases left in between. The CDR3 totals 12 residues. Germline V gives CDR1 MNHEY, CDR2 SMNVEV (reference sequence). CDR3 residues: CANRHMNTEAFF. In DNA form, the CDR3 reads TGTGCCAACAGACACATGAACACTGAAGCTTTCTTT.

V is TRBV6-5 and J is TRBJ1-1, with a tentative D call TRBD1 (5 bases). The germline V gene has CDR1 MNHEY and CDR2 SVGAGI. This CDR3 has 14 residues. V lost 6 bases and J lost 4, with 15 bases in between. This chain's CDR3 is CASRNFGGSTEAFF. CDR3 DNA: TGTGCCAGCAGAAACTTCGGGGGGTCCACTGAAGCTTTCTTT.

This clone has a single count. Other DNA sequences in this sample translate to the same CDR3. V and J are TRBV15 and TRBJ2-3; no definite D call. Trimming took 0 bases from V and 5 from J, leaving 6 bases between them. The CDR3 consists of 13 residues. CDR1 LNHNV and CDR2 YYDKDF come from the germline V gene (reference sequence). The CDR3 DNA reads TGTGCCACCAGCAGAGATCGCGGAGATACGCAGTATTTT. It specifies CATSRDRGDTQYF.

This sequence joins TRBV6-2 or TRBV6-3 and TRBJ1-1, with D perhaps matching TRBD1 (5 bases). The CDR3 has 17 amino acids. The V end was cut by 4 bases, the J end by 1 base, with 19 bases between. In germline, CDR1 is MNHEY, CDR2 SVGEGT. CDR3 nucleotides: TGTGCCAGCAGTTCCTCCCGGACACGGTGGGCGAACACTGAAGCTTTCTTT. Translated, it gives CASSSSRTRWANTEAFF.

This chain connects TRBV5-1 to TRBJ1-1, with D tentatively TRBD1 (6 bases). In germline, CDR1 is SGHRS, CDR2 YFSETQ. CDR3 size: 14 residues. With 4 bases removed from V and 1 base from J, the gap between germline ends came to 11 bases. DNA for the CDR3: TGCGCCAGCAGCAGGCAACAGGGGAACACTGAAGCTTTCTTT. Protein sequence: CASSRQQGNTEAFF.

This clone was observed a single time. This chain links TRBV9 with TRBJ2-7; possible D gene TRBD2, 5 bases. V was trimmed by 4 bases and J by 4 bases, leaving 24 bases between them. The CDR3 covers 17 residues. CDR1 and CDR2 from the germline V gene are SGDLS and YYNGEE. The CDR3 coding sequence is TGTGCCAGCAGCCCCGACCCTCGGGGTCGCTACACTTACGAGCAGTACTTC. Residues: CASSPDPRGRYTYEQYF. Looking up the rest from reference TRBV9 and TRBJ2-7 gives the full variable domain: DSGVTQTPKHLITATGQRVTLRCSPRSGDLSVYWYQQSLDQGLQFLIQYYNGEERAKGNILERFSAQQFPDLHSELNLSSLELGDSALYFCASSPDPRGRYTYEQYFGPGTRLTVT.

The J gene is TRBJ2-5, the V gene TRBV7-2; 8 nucleotides match TRBD2. This CDR3 region has 15 residues. V lost 2 bases, J lost 6 bases, and 8 bases stayed unmatched. In germline, CDR1 is SGHTA, CDR2 FQGNSA. CDR3 sequence (DNA): TGTGCCAGCAGCTTACAGCGGGGGCGCGTTCAGACCCAGTACTTC. As protein: CASSLQRGRVQTQYF.

This clone was counted a single time. This chain connects TRBV7-3 to TRBJ2-2; 8 bases map to TRBD2. The CDR3 is made up of 16 amino acids. Losses at the gene ends were 5 bases for V and 3 bases for J; bases not matched to a gene: 8. Germline CDR1 is SGHTA and CDR2 is FQGTGA. DNA of the CDR3: TGTGCCAGCAGCACCCGGGGGGGGCTCGACACCGGGGAGCTGTTTTTT. Protein sequence: CASSTRGGLDTGELFF. The full variable domain, completed using reference TRBV7-3 and TRBJ2-2, is GAGVSQTPSNKVTEKGKYVELRCDPISGHTALYWYRQSLGQGPEFLIYFQGTGAADDSGLPNDRFFAVRPEGSVSTLKIQRTERGDSAVYLCASSTRGGLDTGELFFGEGSRLTVL.

Within the sample, this clone is medium-sized. The chain joins TRBV18 to TRBJ1-2, with TRBD1 identical over 10 bases. Germline CDR1 KGHSH, CDR2 LQKENI. The CDR3 length is 17 residues. Trimming cost V 6 bases and J 3 bases; bases outside gene matches: 13. CDR3: CASSPLKDRGPHYGYTF. As DNA, the CDR3 is TGTGCCAGCTCCCCTTTGAAAGACAGGGGGCCGCACTATGGCTACACCTTC.

J is TRBJ2-2 and V is TRBV3-1 (or the pseudogene TRBV3-2); D is perhaps TRBD2 (5 bases). The CDR3 totals 16 residues. Germline V gene data show CDR1 as LGHDT and CDR2 as YNNKEL (reference sequence). The germline V and J ends were trimmed by 1 base and 3 bases, with 12 bases remaining between them. As DNA, the CDR3 is TGTGCCAGCAGCCAAGGCAATAGCGACTACACCGGGGAGCTGTTTTTT. It specifies CASSQGNSDYTGELFF.

The chain employs TRBV2 and TRBJ2-5; D gene ambiguous. Germline-derived CDR1 and CDR2 are SNHLY and FYNNEI. The V end was cut by 7 bases, the J end by 1 base, with 4 bases between. The CDR3 loop spans 11 amino acids. The CDR3 sequence: CASTVQETQYF. The CDR3 DNA follows: TGTGCCAGCACGGTCCAAGAGACCCAGTACTTC.

The chain combines TRBV14 with TRBJ2-3; 11 nucleotides align to TRBD2. Germline V CDR1 and CDR2: SGHDN, FVKESK. Trimming at V came to 2 bases and at J to 0 bases, leaving 16 bases not matched to a gene. CDR3 length: 21 amino acids. This CDR3 reads CASSQRARTIGTSGSTDTQYF. The CDR3 DNA follows: TGTGCCAGCAGCCAACGGGCTAGGACAATAGGGACTAGCGGTAGCACAGATACGCAGTATTTT.

The V call is TRBV2, the J call TRBJ1-1; a possible D gene is TRBD1 (5 bases). With 10 bases removed from V and 8 bases from J, the gap between germline ends came to 14 bases. The germline gives CDR1 SNHLY, CDR2 FYNNEI. The CDR3 consists of 11 residues. CDR3 sequence: CAKTQGIEAFF. CDR3 DNA sequence: TGTGCCAAAACCCAGGGAATAGAAGCTTTCTTT.

The chain employs TRBV11-3 and TRBJ2-7, with D possibly TRBD1 on 6 matching bases. The CDR3 is made up of 14 amino acids. Germline V gene lookup returns CDR1 SGHNT and CDR2 YENEEA. Trimming removed 2 bases at V and 5 bases at J, with 13 bases between. CDR3 loop: CASSLTPSGDEQYF. CDR3 DNA sequence: TGTGCCAGCAGCTTAACCCCTTCAGGGGACGAGCAGTACTTC.

The V and J genes are TRBV11-1 and TRBJ1-5; 7 nucleotides line up with TRBD1. Germline lookup yields CDR1 SGHAT and CDR2 FQDESV (reference sequence). Trimming cost V 9 bases and J 3 bases; bases outside gene matches: 8. There are 14 residues in the CDR3. The CDR3 is CASSGQAPNQPQHF. In DNA, the CDR3 is TGTGCCAGTTCCGGACAGGCTCCCAATCAGCCCCAGCATTTT.

This clone appeared a few times. The sample has other DNA sequences that encode this CDR3 too. The chain carries TRBV5-1 and TRBJ2-7; D unresolved. The V end lost 0 bases, the J end lost 5 bases, and 3 bases lay between the germline ends. The CDR3 runs 11 residues. Germline values: CDR1 SGHRS, CDR2 YFSETQ. Here the CDR3 reads CASSLADEQYF. DNA of the CDR3: TGCGCCAGCAGCTTGGCCGACGAGCAGTACTTC.

This clone was observed once. V gene TRBV7-3 combines with J gene TRBJ2-3; 11 bases align to TRBD2. The CDR3 spans 16 residues. J was trimmed by 2 bases and V by 10 bases; bases with no gene match: 11. CDR1 and CDR2 from the germline V gene are SGHTA and FQGTGA. In DNA form, the CDR3 reads TGTGCCACCGCGTCCGGGACTAGCGGCGTCACAGATACGCAGTATTTT. Its protein is CATASGTSGVTDTQYF.

The chain recombines TRBV20-1 with TRBJ1-2; D is unclear. Germline lookup yields CDR1 DFQATT and CDR2 SNEGSKA (reference sequence). The CDR3 covers 10 residues. Trimming cost V 7 bases and J 3 bases, with 6 bases left between them. CDR3 nucleotides: TGCAGTGGGGGAGACTATGGCTACACCTTC. Protein sequence: CSGGDYGYTF.

This sequence joins TRBV5-4 and TRBJ1-1; D remains ambiguous. The CDR3 is 13 residues long. Trimming took 0 bases from V and 8 from J, leaving 11 bases between them. CDR1 and CDR2 (germline): SGHNT, YYREEE (reference sequence). Here the CDR3 reads CASSLAREGEAFF. DNA of the CDR3: TGTGCCAGCAGCTTGGCCCGGGAAGGAGAAGCTTTCTTT.

This chain links TRBV19 with TRBJ1-6, with 7 bases identical to TRBD1. The CDR3 has 16 residues. The V segment lost 1 base and the J segment 8 bases; nucleotides outside the gene matches: 8. Germline CDR1 reads LNHDA; CDR2 reads SQIVND (reference sequence). The CDR3 region has the DNA TGTGCCAGTAGTATAGCTACAGGGGTTTCTGATTCACCCCTCCACTTT. Translating it yields CASSIATGVSDSPLHF. The full variable domain, rest sourced from reference TRBV19 and TRBJ1-6, is DGGITQSPKYLFRKEGQNVTLSCEQNLNHDAMYWYRQDPGQGLRLIYYSQIVNDFQKGDIAEGYSVSREKKESFPLTVTSAQKNPTAFYLCASSIATGVSDSPLHFGNGTRLTVT.

The chain combines TRBV20-1 with TRBJ1-6; the D gene is possibly TRBD1 (5 bases). The V end was cut by 3 bases, the J end by 7 bases, with 22 bases between. The germline gives CDR1 DFQATT, CDR2 SNEGSKA (reference sequence). This CDR3 region has 17 residues. The CDR3 sequence is CSASIAGQGARNSPLHF. The CDR3 DNA reads as TGCAGTGCTAGTATCGCCGGACAAGGGGCACGCAATTCACCCCTCCACTTT.

The V call is TRBV4-2, the J call TRBJ2-3; 7 positions match TRBD2. Germline-derived CDR1 and CDR2 are LGHNA and YNFKEQ. This CDR3 comprises 15 residues. V lost 4 bases and J lost 3; bases outside the gene matches: 7. The CDR3 sequence is CASSLFRGRTDTQYF. Written as DNA, the CDR3 is TGTGCCAGCAGCCTGTTTCGCGGGAGAACAGATACGCAGTATTTT.

The V gene is TRBV11-3, the J gene TRBJ2-1, with a weak D call TRBD2 (7 bases). Germline V CDR1 and CDR2: SGHNT, YENEEA. V shed 3 bases and J shed 2 bases, with 20 bases lying between them. The CDR3 contains 18 residues. The CDR3 region has the DNA TGTGCCAGCAGCTTGTTTTCGGAGGGGGGGCCCCCCTACAATGAGCAGTTCTTC. Translated, it gives CASSLFSEGGPPYNEQFF.

V usage is TRBV5-1 and J usage is TRBJ1-4; 9 positions match TRBD1. V shed 3 bases and J 7 bases; nucleotides not matched to a gene: 4. The CDR3 spans 14 residues. Germline V gene sequence: CDR1 SGHRS, CDR2 YFSETQ. The CDR3 spells CASSSPDRGEKLFF. The CDR3 DNA is TGCGCCAGCAGCTCCCCGGACAGGGGTGAAAAACTGTTTTTT.